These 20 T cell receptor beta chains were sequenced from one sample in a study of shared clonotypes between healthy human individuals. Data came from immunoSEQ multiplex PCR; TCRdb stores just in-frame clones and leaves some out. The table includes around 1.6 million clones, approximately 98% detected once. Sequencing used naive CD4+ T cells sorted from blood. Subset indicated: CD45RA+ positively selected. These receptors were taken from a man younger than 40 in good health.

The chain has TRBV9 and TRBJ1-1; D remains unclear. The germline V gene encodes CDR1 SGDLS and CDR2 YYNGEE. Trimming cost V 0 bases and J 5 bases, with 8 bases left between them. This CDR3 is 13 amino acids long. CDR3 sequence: CASSVDRKTEAFF. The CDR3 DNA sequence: TGTGCCAGCAGCGTAGACCGCAAGACTGAAGCTTTCTTT.

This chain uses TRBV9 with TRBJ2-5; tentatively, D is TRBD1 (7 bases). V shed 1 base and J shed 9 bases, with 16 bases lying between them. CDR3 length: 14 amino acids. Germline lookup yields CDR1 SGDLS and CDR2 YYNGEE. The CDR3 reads CASSVTGDSESQYF. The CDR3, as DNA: TGTGCCAGCAGCGTAACGGGGGACAGCGAGTCCCAGTACTTC.

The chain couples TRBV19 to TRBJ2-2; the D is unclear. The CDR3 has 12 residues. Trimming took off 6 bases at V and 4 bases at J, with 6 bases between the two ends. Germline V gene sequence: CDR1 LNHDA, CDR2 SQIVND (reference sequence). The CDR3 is CASRGFTGELFF. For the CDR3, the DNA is TGTGCCAGTAGAGGCTTCACCGGGGAGCTGTTTTTT.

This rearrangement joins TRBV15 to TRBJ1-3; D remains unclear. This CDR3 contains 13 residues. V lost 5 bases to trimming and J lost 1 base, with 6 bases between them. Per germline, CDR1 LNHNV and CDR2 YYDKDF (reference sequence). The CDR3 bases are TGTGCCACCAGCGAGACATCTGGAAACACCATATATTTT. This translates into CATSETSGNTIYF.

CDR3 nucleotides: TGTGCCAGCAGTGGTGTGCGCGTGGGGGGCGAGCAGTACTTC. Residues: CASSGVRVGGEQYF. This chain connects TRBV2 to TRBJ2-7; perhaps TRBD2 as D (6 bases). CDR3 size: 14 residues. Between the trimmed V and J ends, which lost 4 bases and 6 bases, there was a span of 16 bases. Germline lookup yields CDR1 SNHLY and CDR2 FYNNEI.

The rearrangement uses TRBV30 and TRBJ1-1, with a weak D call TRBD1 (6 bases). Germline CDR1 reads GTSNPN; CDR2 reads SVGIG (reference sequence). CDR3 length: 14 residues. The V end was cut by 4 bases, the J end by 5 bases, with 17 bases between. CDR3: CAWTRGKAFTEAFF. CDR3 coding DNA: TGTGCCTGGACCAGGGGAAAGGCGTTTACTGAAGCTTTCTTT.

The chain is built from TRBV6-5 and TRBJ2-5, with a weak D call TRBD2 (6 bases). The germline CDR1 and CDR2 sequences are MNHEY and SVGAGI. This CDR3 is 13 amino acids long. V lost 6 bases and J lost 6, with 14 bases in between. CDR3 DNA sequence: TGTGCCAGCAGGGGGGGACCGAGAAAGACCCAGTACTTC. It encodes CASRGGPRKTQYF.

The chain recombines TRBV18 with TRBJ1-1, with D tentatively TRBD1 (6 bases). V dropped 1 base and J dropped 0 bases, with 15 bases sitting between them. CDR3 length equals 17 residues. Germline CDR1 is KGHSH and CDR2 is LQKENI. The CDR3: CASSPLGRGQMNTEAFF. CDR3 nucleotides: TGTGCCAGCTCACCACTAGGCAGGGGCCAAATGAACACTGAAGCTTTCTTT. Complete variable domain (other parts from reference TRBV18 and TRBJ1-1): NAGVMQNPRHLVRRRGQEARLRCSPMKGHSHVYWYRQLPEEGLKFMVYLQKENIIDESGMPKERFSAEFPKEGPSILRIQQVVRGDSAAYFCASSPLGRGQMNTEAFFGQGTRLTVV.

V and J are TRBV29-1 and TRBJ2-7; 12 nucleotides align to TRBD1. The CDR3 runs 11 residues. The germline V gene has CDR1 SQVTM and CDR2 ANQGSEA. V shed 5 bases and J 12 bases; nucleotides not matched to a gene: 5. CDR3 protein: CSVRGTGGVYF. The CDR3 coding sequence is TGCAGCGTTAGGGGGACAGGGGGCGTGTACTTC.

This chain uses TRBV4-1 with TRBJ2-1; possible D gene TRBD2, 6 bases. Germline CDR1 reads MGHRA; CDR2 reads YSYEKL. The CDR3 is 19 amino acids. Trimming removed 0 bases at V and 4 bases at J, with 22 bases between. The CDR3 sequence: CASSQDGAGRPHPYNEQFF. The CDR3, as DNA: TGCGCCAGCAGCCAAGACGGGGCGGGAAGACCCCACCCGTACAATGAGCAGTTCTTC.

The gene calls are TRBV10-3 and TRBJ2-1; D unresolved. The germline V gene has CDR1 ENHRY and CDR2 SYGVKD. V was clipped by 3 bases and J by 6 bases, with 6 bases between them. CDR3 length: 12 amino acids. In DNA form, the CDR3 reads TGTGCCATCAGTGAAATGGGCAATGAGCAGTTCTTC. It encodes CAISEMGNEQFF.

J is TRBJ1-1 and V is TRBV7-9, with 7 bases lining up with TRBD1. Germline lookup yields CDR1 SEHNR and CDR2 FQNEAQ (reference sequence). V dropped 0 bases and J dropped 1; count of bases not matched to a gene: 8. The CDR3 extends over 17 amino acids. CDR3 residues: CASSLAIRDRSNTEAFF. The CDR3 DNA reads TGTGCCAGCAGCTTAGCTATTCGGGACAGATCGAACACTGAAGCTTTCTTT.

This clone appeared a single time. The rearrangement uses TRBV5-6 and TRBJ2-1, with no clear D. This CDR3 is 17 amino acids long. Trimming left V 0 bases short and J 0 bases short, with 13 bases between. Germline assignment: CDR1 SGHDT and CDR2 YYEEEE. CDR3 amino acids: CASSLVRLTRSYNEQFF. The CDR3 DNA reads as TGTGCCAGCAGCTTGGTTCGGTTAACCCGCTCCTACAATGAGCAGTTCTTC.

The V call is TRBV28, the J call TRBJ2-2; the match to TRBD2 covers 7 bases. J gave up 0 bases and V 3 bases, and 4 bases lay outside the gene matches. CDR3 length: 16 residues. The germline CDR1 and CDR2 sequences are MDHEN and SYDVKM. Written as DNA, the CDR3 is TGTGCCAGCAGTTTGGGGGACTACGCGAACACCGGGGAGCTGTTTTTT. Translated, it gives CASSLGDYANTGELFF.

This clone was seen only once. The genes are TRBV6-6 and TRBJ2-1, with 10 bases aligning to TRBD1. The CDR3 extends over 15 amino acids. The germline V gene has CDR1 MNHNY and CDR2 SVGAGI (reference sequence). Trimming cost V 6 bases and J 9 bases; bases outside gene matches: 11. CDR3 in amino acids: CASRLDRGAQGEQFF. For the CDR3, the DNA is TGTGCCAGCAGGCTGGACAGGGGGGCGCAGGGTGAGCAGTTCTTC.

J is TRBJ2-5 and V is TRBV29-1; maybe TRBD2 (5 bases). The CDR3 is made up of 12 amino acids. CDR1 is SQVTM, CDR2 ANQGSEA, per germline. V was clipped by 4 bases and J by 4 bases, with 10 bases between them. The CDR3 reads CSVAGTIETQYF. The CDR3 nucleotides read TGCAGCGTTGCGGGAACCATAGAGACCCAGTACTTC.

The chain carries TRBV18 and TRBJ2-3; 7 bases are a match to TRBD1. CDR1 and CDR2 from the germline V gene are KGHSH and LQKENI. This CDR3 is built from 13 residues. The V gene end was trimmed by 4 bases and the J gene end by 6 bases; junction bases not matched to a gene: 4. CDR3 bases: TGTGCCAGCTCACGACAGGGTACGGATACGCAGTATTTT. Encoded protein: CASSRQGTDTQYF.

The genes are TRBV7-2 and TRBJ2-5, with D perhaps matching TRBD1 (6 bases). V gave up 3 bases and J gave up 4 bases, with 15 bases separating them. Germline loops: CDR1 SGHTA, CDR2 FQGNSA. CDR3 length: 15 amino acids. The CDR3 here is CASSLPDQGRETQYF. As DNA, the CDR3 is TGTGCCAGCAGCTTGCCGGATCAGGGGAGAGAGACCCAGTACTTC.

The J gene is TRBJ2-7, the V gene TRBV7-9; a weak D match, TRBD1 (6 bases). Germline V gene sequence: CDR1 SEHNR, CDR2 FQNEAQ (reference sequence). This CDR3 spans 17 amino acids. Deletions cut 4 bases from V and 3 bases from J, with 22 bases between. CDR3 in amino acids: CASSSNRRTERLYEQYF. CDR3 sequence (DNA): TGTGCCAGCAGCTCGAACCGGAGGACAGAGAGGCTCTACGAGCAGTACTTC.

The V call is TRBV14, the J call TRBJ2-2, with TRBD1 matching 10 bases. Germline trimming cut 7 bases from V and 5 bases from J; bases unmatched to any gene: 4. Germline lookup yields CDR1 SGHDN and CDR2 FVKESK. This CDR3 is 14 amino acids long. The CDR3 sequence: CASTRQGATGELFF. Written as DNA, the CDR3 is TGTGCCAGCACCAGACAGGGGGCGACCGGGGAGCTGTTTTTT.